The 21 T cell receptor beta chains in this list originate from one sample, sequenced in a study of OX40 agonist ivuxolimab in advanced cancers. Data came from immunoSEQ multiplex PCR; TCRdb stores just in-frame clones and leaves some out. The sample includes around 36,000 clones, under 85% of them seen just once. The sample was CD4+ or CD8+ T cells sorted from blood, taken in a trial of the OX40 agonist ivuxolimab. The receptor set was obtained from an adult with an advanced solid tumor such as melanoma, head and neck, liver or kidney cancer.

The chain couples TRBV6-1 to TRBJ1-5; the D gene is possibly TRBD1 (5 bases). The CDR3 contains 16 residues. Germline-derived CDR1 and CDR2 are MNHNS and SASEGT. The V end lost 0 bases, the J end lost 3 bases, and 12 bases lay between the germline ends. CDR3 amino acids: CASSEATRVYNQPQHF. CDR3 coding DNA: TGTGCCAGCAGTGAAGCCACCAGGGTGTACAATCAGCCCCAGCATTTT.

This clone was counted a single time. The rearrangement joins TRBV5-4 to TRBJ1-1; D gene unclear. Germline V CDR1 and CDR2: SGHNT, YYREEE (reference sequence). V was clipped by 0 bases and J by 0 bases, with 12 bases between them. The CDR3 contains 16 residues. DNA for the CDR3: TGTGCCAGCAGCTTGGAGTTCCAGACCATGAACACTGAAGCTTTCTTT. It specifies CASSLEFQTMNTEAFF.

The chain uses TRBV19 and TRBJ1-6; weak D call: TRBD1 (6 bases). The CDR3 sequence is 14 residues long. V was trimmed by 6 bases and J by 4 bases, leaving 10 bases between them. The germline V gene encodes CDR1 LNHDA and CDR2 SQIVND (reference sequence). For the CDR3, the DNA is TGTGCCAGTAGCAGGGACACTTATAATTCACCCCTCCACTTT. Its protein product is CASSRDTYNSPLHF.

The chain links TRBV5-1 to TRBJ1-2; 9 bases map to TRBD1. Germline-derived CDR1 and CDR2 are SGHRS and YFSETQ. The length of the CDR3 is 17 residues. The V gene end was trimmed by 4 bases and the J gene end by 3 bases; junction bases not matched to a gene: 13. This CDR3 is CASSHGDGTGSDYGYTF. In nucleotides, the CDR3 is TGCGCCAGCAGCCACGGGGACGGGACAGGGAGTGACTATGGCTACACCTTC.

This chain joins TRBV4-2 and TRBJ2-7; D perhaps matches TRBD2 (7 bases). The CDR3 length is 17 residues. V was shortened by 2 bases and J by 4 bases, with 21 bases between the two germline ends. Germline assignment: CDR1 LGHNA and CDR2 YNFKEQ. CDR3 in DNA: TGTGCCAGCAGCCAACTAGGTGGGGGGGGCCGAAGTTACGAGCAGTACTTC. Translated, it gives CASSQLGGGGRSYEQYF.

The chain is built from TRBV9 and TRBJ2-3, with 7 bases fitting TRBD1. The CDR3 totals 15 residues. The germline V gene has CDR1 SGDLS and CDR2 YYNGEE. V gave up 3 bases and J gave up 7 bases; unmatched junction bases: 11. CDR3 coding DNA: TGTGCCAGCAGCGGCCGGGACAGACTCCGGCATACGCAGTATTTT. The encoded protein is CASSGRDRLRHTQYF.

This rearrangement joins TRBV29-1 to TRBJ2-7, with TRBD1 matching over 7 bases. The germline CDR1 and CDR2 sequences are SQVTM and ANQGSEA. The CDR3 is 12 residues long. Trimming cost V 3 bases and J 6 bases; bases outside gene matches: 5. CDR3 region: CSVDEQGTEQYF. The CDR3 DNA is TGCAGCGTTGACGAACAGGGGACCGAGCAGTACTTC.

The CDR3 sequence is CASSLVVLGNEQFF. DNA for the CDR3: TGCGCCAGCAGCTTGGTCGTCTTAGGCAATGAGCAGTTCTTC. V usage is TRBV5-1 and J usage is TRBJ2-1; D gene uncertain. Trimming removed 0 bases at V and 6 bases at J, with 10 bases between. The CDR3 has 14 residues. CDR1 is SGHRS, CDR2 YFSETQ, per germline.

The J gene is TRBJ2-1, the V gene TRBV19; unclear D gene. The germline CDR1 and CDR2 sequences are LNHDA and SQIVND (reference sequence). The V end lost 5 bases, the J end lost 1 base, and 9 bases lay between the germline ends. There are 14 residues in the CDR3. The chain's CDR3 is CASSPHGSYNEQFF. CDR3 sequence (DNA): TGTGCCAGTAGTCCCCATGGGTCCTACAATGAGCAGTTCTTC.

This chain's CDR3 is CASSLTVSVSGNTIYF. CDR3 DNA: TGTGCCAGCAGCTTAACAGTCTCCGTCTCTGGAAACACCATATATTTT. The gene calls are TRBV5-6 and TRBJ1-3; D gene ambiguous. Germline lookup yields CDR1 SGHDT and CDR2 YYEEEE. CDR3 length: 16 residues. V was shortened by 2 bases and J by 0 bases, with 12 bases between the two germline ends.

This chain links TRBV6-5 with TRBJ2-7, with 7 positions matching TRBD1. The CDR3 extends over 13 amino acids. With 2 bases clipped from V and 7 bases from J, the junction kept 5 bases outside the gene matches. Germline V CDR1 and CDR2: MNHEY, SVGAGI. CDR3 region: CASSYAPRGEQYF. In DNA form, the CDR3 reads TGTGCCAGCAGTTACGCTCCCAGGGGGGAGCAGTACTTC.

The CDR3 coding sequence is TGCGCCAGCAGCTTCGGGACCTCCGGACGGACCCAAGAGACCCAGTACTTC. Its protein product is CASSFGTSGRTQETQYF. The chain has TRBV5-1 and TRBJ2-5, with D perhaps given as TRBD1 or TRBD2 (5 bases each). The V end was cut by 2 bases, the J end by 1 base, with 18 bases between. The germline CDR1 and CDR2 sequences are SGHRS and YFSETQ. CDR3 length: 17 amino acids.

The chain combines TRBV30 with TRBJ1-2; D unclear. CDR1 and CDR2 (germline): GTSNPN, SVGIG (reference sequence). CDR3 length equals 15 residues. Trimming pared 8 bases from V and 4 bases from J, leaving 23 bases between. CDR3: CASSLLPGPSYGYTF. The CDR3 DNA reads as TGTGCCAGCAGCTTACTCCCCGGGCCTTCCTATGGCTACACCTTC. Combining the CDR3 with reference TRBV30 and TRBJ1-2 gives the whole variable domain SQTIHQWPATLVQPVGSPLSLECTVEGTSNPNLYWYRQAAGRGLQLLFYSVGIGQISSEVPQNLSASRPQDRQFILSSKKLLLSDSGFYLCASSLLPGPSYGYTFGSGTRLTVV.

The V and J genes are TRBV12-2 and TRBJ1-4; TRBD1 is taken as the D call from the table, unchecked against the DNA. TRBV12-2 is tagged as a pseudogene. CDR3 length: 13 residues. The CDR3: CASRTTGYEKLFF. The CDR3 coding sequence is TGTGCAAGTCGCACTACAGGGTATGAAAAACTGTTTTTT.

The chain is built from TRBV7-1 and TRBJ2-7; D call uncertain. TRBV7-1 is sorted into the ORF group, with uncertain function. V gave up 6 bases and J gave up 1 base, with 10 bases separating them. CDR3 length: 13 amino acids. The CDR3 protein is CASSGVVSYEQYF. Here the CDR3 DNA reads TGTGCCAGCAGTGGGGTAGTGTCCTACGAGCAGTACTTC.

The rearrangement uses TRBV27 and TRBJ1-5, with D possibly being TRBD1 (6 bases). V lost 6 bases, J lost 4 bases, and 16 bases lay in between. Germline V gene data show CDR1 as MNHEY and CDR2 as SMNVEV (reference sequence). CDR3 length: 15 amino acids. CDR3 sequence: CASRRSDSPNQPQHF. The CDR3 DNA reads as TGTGCCAGCAGACGATCGGACAGCCCAAATCAGCCCCAGCATTTT.

About this clone: Other DNA sequences from this sample encode an identical CDR3 as well. The V gene is TRBV11-2, the J gene TRBJ1-4; possibly TRBD1 for D (6 bases). Trimming removed 5 bases at V and 8 bases at J, with 15 bases between. The CDR3 is 14 amino acids. The germline V gene encodes CDR1 SGHAT and CDR2 FQNNGV. Here the CDR3 DNA reads TGTGCCAGCAGCCTAGGCACAGGGCCAGAAAAACTGTTTTTT. It encodes CASSLGTGPEKLFF.

This clone was recorded a few times. The V call is TRBV9, the J call TRBJ1-2, with D uncertain. CDR3 length: 12 amino acids. V shed 7 bases and J shed 4 bases, with 11 bases lying between them. Germline V lookup: CDR1 SGDLS, CDR2 YYNGEE. The CDR3 nucleotides are TGTGCCAGCGGGAGGGCGGGCTATGGCTACACCTTC. Residues: CASGRAGYGYTF. Full variable domain (rest looked up from reference TRBV9 and TRBJ1-2): DSGVTQTPKHLITATGQRVTLRCSPRSGDLSVYWYQQSLDQGLQFLIQYYNGEERAKGNILERFSAQQFPDLHSELNLSSLELGDSALYFCASGRAGYGYTFGSGTRLTVV.

The chain carries TRBV11-2 and TRBJ2-2; D unresolved. This CDR3 has 14 amino acids. Trimming took 0 bases from V and 6 from J, leaving 8 bases between them. Germline values: CDR1 SGHAT, CDR2 FQNNGV. The chain's CDR3 is CASSLDHWSGELFF. The CDR3 region has the DNA TGTGCCAGCAGCTTAGATCACTGGTCCGGGGAGCTGTTTTTT.

The chain recombines TRBV9 with TRBJ2-7; tentatively, D is TRBD2 (6 bases). Germline values: CDR1 SGDLS, CDR2 YYNGEE. V was shortened by 4 bases and J by 3 bases, with 14 bases between the two germline ends. This CDR3 is built from 14 residues. CDR3 residues: CASSPGLMGYEQYF. In DNA, the CDR3 is TGTGCCAGCAGCCCTGGACTAATGGGCTACGAGCAGTACTTC.

The chain links TRBV7-8 to TRBJ2-7, with D possibly matching TRBD2 (5 bases). Trimming took off 4 bases at V and 2 bases at J, with 9 bases between the two ends. The CDR3 is 13 amino acids. Germline V gene lookup returns CDR1 SGHVS and CDR2 FQNEAQ. This CDR3 reads CASSSVEAYEQYF. CDR3 DNA: TGTGCCAGCAGCTCTGTGGAGGCCTACGAGCAGTACTTC.